The 8 T cell receptor beta chains listed next were all sequenced from one sample in a study of technical replicates of blood from a few donors. The table came from immunoSEQ multiplex PCR; TCRdb's copy has only in-frame clones and leaves some out. The table has under 90,000 clones, 90% to 95% seen once; the top ten hold 0.2% to 0.3%. The sequenced sample consisted of T cells isolated from PBMCs. Source of these receptors: a human donor in good health.

The gene calls are TRBV5-1 and TRBJ2-7; 7 bases are a match to TRBD1. The CDR3 has 15 residues. CDR1 and CDR2 from the germline V gene are SGHRS and YFSETQ. V was pared by 2 bases and J by 3 bases, with 8 bases of the junction left unmatched. CDR3 sequence reads: CASSLEGTAYYEQYF. In DNA form, the CDR3 reads TGCGCCAGCAGCTTAGAGGGGACAGCTTACTACGAGCAGTACTTC.

This sequence joins TRBV7-6 and TRBJ1-1; 8 bases line up with TRBD1. The V and J ends lost 1 base and 5 bases, in that order; junction bases with no gene match: 9. The CDR3 totals 16 residues. Germline V gene data show CDR1 as SGHVS and CDR2 as FNYEAQ. CDR3 DNA: TGTGCCAGCAGCTTAGGCCCGACAGGGGACTTAACTGAAGCTTTCTTT. This gives the protein CASSLGPTGDLTEAFF.

This rearrangement joins TRBV5-1 to TRBJ2-1, with 8 bases lining up with TRBD2. V shed 3 bases and J 2 bases; nucleotides not matched to a gene: 4. The CDR3 sequence is 15 residues long. Germline V gene data show CDR1 as SGHRS and CDR2 as YFSETQ. For the CDR3, the DNA is TGCGCCAGCAGCTGGGACGGGGGGGCCTACAATGAGCAGTTCTTC. It encodes CASSWDGGAYNEQFF.

The chain is built from TRBV10-3 and TRBJ2-7, with TRBD2 as a possible D gene (5 bases). This CDR3 is 13 amino acids long. V lost 10 bases, J lost 6 bases, and 19 bases lay in between. Per the germline V gene, CDR1 is ENHRY and CDR2 is SYGVKD. CDR3 loop: CATTNGGGGEQYF. CDR3 coding DNA: TGTGCCACCACTAACGGCGGCGGAGGCGAGCAGTACTTC.

The genes are TRBV6-6 and TRBJ2-2; no clear D gene. With 4 bases removed from V and 6 bases from J, the gap between germline ends came to 9 bases. CDR1 is MNHNY, CDR2 SVGAGI, per germline (reference sequence). CDR3 size: 13 residues. The CDR3 sequence is CASSFPFPGELFF. The CDR3, as DNA: TGTGCCAGCAGTTTCCCCTTCCCCGGGGAGCTGTTTTTT.

The genes are TRBV7-3 and TRBJ1-1; weak D call: TRBD1 (5 bases). V lost 3 bases to trimming and J lost 3 bases, with 11 bases between them. Germline V gene sequence: CDR1 SGHTA, CDR2 FQGTGA. This CDR3 comprises 14 residues. The CDR3 bases are TGTGCCAGCAGCTTCACCCCGGGGGACACTGAAGCTTTCTTT. This gives the protein CASSFTPGDTEAFF.

The genes are TRBV6-5 and TRBJ2-7; TRBD2 matches at 7 bases. V dropped 5 bases and J dropped 1; count of bases not matched to a gene: 5. The CDR3 contains 14 residues. Germline V lookup: CDR1 MNHEY, CDR2 SVGAGI. The CDR3 sequence: CASSRGETSYEQYF. CDR3 bases: TGTGCCAGCAGTCGGGGGGAAACGTCCTACGAGCAGTACTTC.

This chain links TRBV4-1 with TRBJ2-7; TRBD2 matches 12 bases. Germline V gene lookup returns CDR1 MGHRA and CDR2 YSYEKL. The CDR3 is 16 amino acids. V lost 0 bases to trimming and J lost 6 bases; unmatched junction nucleotides: 6. In DNA form, the CDR3 reads TGCGCCAGCAGCCAAGATCTAGCGGGAGGGCCGGTCGAGCAGTACTTC. This encodes CASSQDLAGGPVEQYF.